The 22 T cell receptor beta chains in this list originate from one sample, sequenced in a study of T-cell memory formation after mild COVID-19. TCRdb independently ran MiXCR on the 5' RACE reads; one entry per CDR3 protein. The sample has about 400,000 distinct CDR3 sequences, 20% to 30% seen once. Sequencing input: PBMCs or a T cell subset sorted from them (not recorded which). The receptors stem from an adult woman who had mild COVID-19 (a few samples of this study predate the infection). Cell type and time point are not known.

This clonotype was counted only a few times. The chain is built from TRBV30 and TRBJ2-7; 9 bases fit TRBD2. Germline values: CDR1 GTSNPN, CDR2 SVGIG (reference sequence). V was pared by 3 bases and J by 13 bases, with 10 bases of the junction left unmatched. The CDR3 loop spans 12 amino acids. The CDR3 nucleotides read TGTGCCTGGAGCCCGACTAGCGGAAAAACATACTTC. Encoded protein: CAWSPTSGKTYF.

The V gene is TRBV25-1, the J gene TRBJ2-5; D is undetermined. Germline CDR1 reads MGHDK; CDR2 reads SYGVNS. V shed 1 base and J shed 3 bases, with 6 bases lying between them. This CDR3 has 13 residues. The CDR3 is CASSEWAEETQYF. The CDR3 DNA reads as TGTGCCAGCAGTGAATGGGCCGAAGAGACCCAGTACTTC.

This chain connects TRBV30 to TRBJ2-1; unclear D gene. The CDR3 length is 12 residues. V shed 3 bases and J shed 8 bases, with 11 bases lying between them. The germline V gene encodes CDR1 GTSNPN and CDR2 SVGIG (reference sequence). The CDR3 nucleotides read TGTGCCTGGAGACGACGAAGGGATGAGCAGTTCTTC. It codes for CAWRRRRDEQFF.

The V and J genes are TRBV7-2 and TRBJ2-3; no clear D gene. This CDR3 region has 13 residues. CDR1 SGHTA and CDR2 FQGNSA come from the germline V gene. Trimming cost V 5 bases and J 1 base, with 7 bases left between them. The CDR3 region has the DNA TGTGCCAGCAGCCTACTTCGCACAGATACGCAGTATTTT. It encodes CASSLLRTDTQYF.

This chain links TRBV19 with TRBJ2-7; 8 bases fit TRBD1. CDR1 is LNHDA and CDR2 is SQIVND in the germline V gene (reference sequence). CDR3 length: 15 amino acids. With V trimmed by 3 bases and J by 4 bases, 8 bases remained unmatched. The CDR3 sequence: CASSIVVDRGYEQYF. In nucleotides, the CDR3 is TGTGCCAGTAGTATCGTCGTTGACAGGGGTTACGAGCAGTACTTC.

Note on this clonotype: One end of the junction fails to match germline, which may point to a read error. The chain employs TRBV29-1 and TRBJ2-7; 7 positions agree with TRBD1. From germline, CDR1 is SQVTM and CDR2 ANQGSEA. This CDR3 region has 14 residues. The CDR3, as DNA: TGCGGCGTTGAGGTGGACAGGACTCCCTACGAGCAGTACTTC. It is translated as CGVEVDRTPYEQYF.

The CDR3 protein is CASSLARGGPDQPQHF. The CDR3 region has the DNA TGTGCCAGCAGTTTAGCGCGTGGGGGGCCCGATCAGCCCCAGCATTTT. This chain uses TRBV12-3 or TRBV12-4 with TRBJ1-5; TRBD1 is a possible D gene (6 bases). V lost 0 bases, J lost 5 bases, and 14 bases lay in between. The length of the CDR3 is 16 residues.

The CDR3 DNA reads TGTGCCAGCAGTACTGACAGGGCCTCTGGAAACACCATATATTTT. It specifies CASSTDRASGNTIYF. The chain joins TRBV12-3 or TRBV12-4 to TRBJ1-3, with 7 bases identical to TRBD1. The CDR3 consists of 15 residues. Losses at the gene ends were 5 bases for V and 0 bases for J; bases not matched to a gene: 4.

This clonotype was detected ten times or more. CDR3 in amino acids: CASMDRGQTFQETQYF. CDR3 DNA sequence: TGTGCCAGCATGGATCGGGGACAGACCTTCCAAGAGACCCAGTACTTC. The chain combines TRBV25-1 with TRBJ2-5; 7 positions agree with TRBD1. The germline V gene encodes CDR1 MGHDK and CDR2 SYGVNS. After removal of 7 bases from V and 1 base from J, the junction contained 12 bases not matched to a gene. This CDR3 is 16 amino acids long.

The rearrangement links TRBV6-5 to TRBJ2-1, with TRBD1 as a possible D gene (6 bases). The CDR3 covers 13 residues. Trimming shortened V by 2 bases and J by 7 bases, and 9 bases separated the two germline ends. Germline V lookup: CDR1 MNHEY, CDR2 SVGAGI. The CDR3 sequence is CASSYRGTNEQFF. The DNA of the CDR3 is TGTGCCAGCAGTTACCGAGGGACAAATGAGCAGTTCTTC.

This chain connects TRBV20-1 to TRBJ2-1, with 9 bases identical to TRBD1. Losses at the gene ends were 3 bases for V and 6 bases for J; bases not matched to a gene: 9. The CDR3 is 15 amino acids. The V gene's germline CDR1 is DFQATT and CDR2 SNEGSKA (reference sequence). Here the CDR3 DNA reads TGCAGTGCTAGGGACGGAGGACAGGGGTTCAATGAGCAGTTCTTC. The encoded protein is CSARDGGQGFNEQFF.

This clonotype was observed a few times. V is TRBV7-2 and J is TRBJ1-5; the D is unclear. V was cut by 1 base and J by 9 bases, with 10 bases left in between. This CDR3 comprises 13 residues. Germline loops: CDR1 SGHTA, CDR2 FQGNSA. The CDR3, as DNA: TGTGCCAGCAGCTTAGGATCCCCCATGCCCCAGCATTTT. Translated: CASSLGSPMPQHF.

The chain is built from TRBV6-6 and TRBJ1-6; tentatively, D is TRBD1 (6 bases). The CDR3 contains 14 residues. Trimming stripped 2 bases from V and 7 bases from J, with 9 bases between. The germline gives CDR1 MNHNY, CDR2 SVGAGI (reference sequence). The CDR3 region has the DNA TGTGCCAGCAGTTACAAGGGGGAAAATTCACCCCTCCACTTT. This codes for CASSYKGENSPLHF.

The V and J genes are TRBV7-9 and TRBJ2-7; D is unresolved. The CDR3 contains 14 residues. Germline values: CDR1 SEHNR, CDR2 FQNEAQ (reference sequence). Trimming stripped 1 base from V and 4 bases from J, with 11 bases between. The CDR3 coding sequence is TGTGCCAGCAGCTTAGGGGTCGCGCGTTACGAGCAGTACTTC. Its translation: CASSLGVARYEQYF.

This clonotype showed up just a few times. V gene TRBV19 combines with J gene TRBJ1-6, with 7 bases matching TRBD1. The CDR3 sequence is 15 residues long. CDR1 is LNHDA and CDR2 is SQIVND in the germline V gene (reference sequence). V shed 3 bases and J 7 bases; nucleotides not matched to a gene: 6. The CDR3, as DNA: TGTGCCAGTAGTATCGGTGACAGGGTAAATTCACCCCTCCACTTT. As protein: CASSIGDRVNSPLHF.

The chain links TRBV6-2 or TRBV6-3 to TRBJ2-2; tentatively, D is TRBD2 (5 bases). Trimming shortened V by 4 bases and J by 9 bases, and 12 bases separated the two germline ends. The CDR3 extends over 13 amino acids. Per germline, CDR1 MNHEY and CDR2 SVGEGT. CDR3 bases: TGTGCCAGCAGTTTCGGACTTGGATGGGAGCTGTTTTTT. Translating gives CASSFGLGWELFF.

There are a few counts of this clonotype. V gene TRBV7-9 combines with J gene TRBJ1-3; TRBD1 is a possible D gene (5 bases). The germline V and J ends were trimmed by 0 bases and 1 base, with 10 bases remaining between them. CDR1 and CDR2 from the germline V gene are SEHNR and FQNEAQ (reference sequence). The CDR3 covers 16 residues. This CDR3 reads CASSLAGTDSGNTIYF. DNA of the CDR3: TGTGCCAGCAGCTTAGCCGGGACGGATTCTGGAAACACCATATATTTT.

The gene calls are TRBV19 and TRBJ2-3; D possibly corresponds to TRBD1 (5 bases). Germline CDR1 is LNHDA and CDR2 is SQIVND (reference sequence). The V gene lost 7 bases and the J gene lost 2 bases, with 16 bases spanning the gap. The CDR3 runs 15 residues. Written as DNA, the CDR3 is TGTGCCAGTACTCTCCGACAGTCCAACACAGATACGCAGTATTTT. This codes for CASTLRQSNTDTQYF.

This clonotype appeared a few times. J is TRBJ1-1 and V is TRBV30; D gene ambiguous. There are 10 residues in the CDR3. Trimming pared 8 bases from V and 6 bases from J, leaving 10 bases between. Germline V gene sequence: CDR1 GTSNPN, CDR2 SVGIG (reference sequence). The chain's CDR3 is CAGDWAEAFF. In DNA, the CDR3 is TGTGCCGGCGACTGGGCTGAAGCTTTCTTT.

This clonotype was detected only a few times. The chain couples TRBV7-2 to TRBJ1-2; maybe TRBD1 (5 bases). The V and J ends lost 5 bases and 6 bases respectively, with 13 bases between them. The germline CDR1 and CDR2 sequences are SGHTA and FQGNSA. The CDR3 contains 13 residues. The CDR3, as DNA: TGTGCCAGCAGCCCACGGGGGGGGGATGGCTACACCTTC. Translated, it gives CASSPRGGDGYTF.

Only a few counts were recorded for this clonotype. The J gene is TRBJ2-1, the V gene TRBV20-1, with 15 bases fitting TRBD2. Trimming took 3 bases from V and 9 from J; bases not matched to a gene: 6. Germline V gene lookup returns CDR1 DFQATT and CDR2 SNEGSKA (reference sequence). This CDR3 has 15 amino acids. In DNA form, the CDR3 reads TGCAGTGCTAGGGGACTAGCGGGGGGAGTGAGTGAGCAGTTCTTC. It is translated as CSARGLAGGVSEQFF.

DNA for the CDR3: TGTGCCAGCAGCTCCCGTGGAACTAAGCAGTTCTTC. It codes for CASSSRGTKQFF. The genes are TRBV7-3 and TRBJ2-1; D ambiguous. The CDR3 contains 12 residues. Germline values: CDR1 SGHTA, CDR2 FQGTGA. V lost 4 bases to trimming and J lost 11 bases, with 12 bases between them.